This T cell receptor beta chain is drawn from a study of vaccination effects on CD4 cells after COVID-19 (dated by TCRdb to between 2020 and 2023). Study-wide context: Each participant got two doses of an mRNA SARS-CoV-2 vaccine, either BNT162b2 or mRNA-1273. The full study included roughly 11 COVID-19 convalescent patients and several SARS-CoV-2-naive healthy vaccine recipients. SARS-CoV-2 spike-specific CD4+ TCR repertoires were compared before and after mRNA vaccination in COVID-19 convalescent patients and in infection-naive vaccine recipients. Cultures from other donors in the study were sequenced with the Oncomine TCR Beta short-read assay on an Illumina iSeq 100.

There are 13 amino acids in the CDR3, from cysteine to phenylalanine inclusive. Only the CDR3 portion is preserved as DNA: 39 bases, with reading frame beginning at the first base. The trim is 6 bases for V and 10 bases for J, with a gap of 20 bases between the germline ends. The germline V gene specifies SQVTM as CDR1 and ANQGSEA as CDR2. Points on this clone: The target of this receptor is not known. Nothing much larger sits one base from this clone, and base qualities are not available.

Receptors were amplified or captured by the immunoSEQ multiplex PCR assay. DNA from the CD4+ T cells that had been cultured and isolated underwent TCR beta CDR3 sequencing. Processing in the source paper ran as follows. Non-productive TCR sequences were discarded, and reads were trimmed to the CDR3 region, with only CDR3s of 7 or more amino acids retained. Antigen-specific clonotypes were identified using the MANAFEST web app by comparison of expansion in peptide wells against reference cultures. Positive clones required FDR<0.05 expansion versus reference and all other wells, odds ratio above 5, and frequency above 0.1% in two replicate wells. A clonotype was defined as cross-reactive if the clonotype was significantly expanded both in SARS-CoV-2 spike wells and in at least one common cold coronavirus spike condition. CDR3 similarity was assessed by Levenshtein distance using the stringdist R package, and unrooted trees were constructed with ape in R 3.6.1. Sourced from immuneACCESS, this table was stored by TCRdb with only in-frame sequences that have V and J called. A share of the clones is absent; for the studies checked, an unresolved V gene accounts for under half, and the remainder has no known explanation. That table gives V, J and clone size, and the DNA gave D and trimming. In all, the sample holds about 38,000 clones, and under 70% of those were seen once. The ten largest account for 20% to 25% of the sample.

The research as a whole found: The study was limited by a small number of convalescent patients and lacked early post-infection timepoints. In healthy vaccine recipients, vaccine-induced clones were almost all SARS-CoV-2 mono-reactive, with only 1 of 255 being cross-reactive with common cold coronaviruses. Marked clonal contraction was observed in both infection-induced and vaccine-induced clones at late post-vaccination timepoints, consistent with waning T cell responses.

In the ViraFEST assay, PBMC were stimulated with viral peptide pools, and antigen-specific CD4+ T cell clonotypes were then identified by expansion using TCR sequencing. After 10 days of culture, CD4+ T cells were isolated with the EasySep CD4+ T cell isolation kit. The absence of prior SARS-CoV-2 infection in healthy vaccine recipients was confirmed by negative nucleocapsid antibodies before and after vaccination. Fewer than 2.5 million PBMC per well were cultured in IMDM with approximately 5% human AB serum, 7.5 to 10 IU/ml IL-2 and gentamicin, plus 10 ug/ml peptides. Half of the culture medium was replaced with fresh IL-2-containing medium on days 3 and 7. Unless noted otherwise, every peptide stimulation condition was grown in triplicate wells. PBMC were separated from whole blood using Ficoll-Paque Plus gradient centrifugation and were then either cryopreserved at -140C or used fresh. The spike proteins of SARS-CoV-2 and of the common cold coronaviruses HCoV-NL63, HCoV-OC43 and HCoV-229E were spanned by overlapping peptide pools. The QIAamp micro DNA kit was used to extract genomic DNA from the cultured CD4+ T cells.

This sequence originates from a human donor who received a COVID-19 vaccine. The specimen comprised CD4+ T cells from PBMCs cultured with SARS-CoV-2 spike peptides, sampled before COVID-19 vaccination. The sample's cell subset or site label is to be understood as: SARS-CoV-2 spike overlapping peptide pool stimulation. The chain uses TRBV29-1 and TRBJ2-3; no D segment can be confidently identified. The CDR3 protein is CSVSPDPMKAQYF. The nucleotide sequence reads TGCAGCGTCTCCCCGGACCCTATGAAGGCGCAGTATTTT.